Below are 30 T cell receptor beta chains sequenced from a single sample in a study of blood T cell repertoires in COVID-19. Some clones are missing from TCRdb's copy, which holds only in-frame ones; the method was immunoSEQ multiplex PCR. The data show 540,000 or so clones, roughly 89% seen once. Input material: peripheral blood. The receptors stem from a woman between 45 and 60 years old with COVID-19, enrolled during active disease.

A single count supports this clone. The chain uses TRBV6-6 and TRBJ2-3, with 8 nucleotides matching TRBD1. The germline V gene encodes CDR1 MNHNY and CDR2 SVGAGI (reference sequence). The CDR3 length is 17 residues. The junction had 10 bases not matched to a gene; V was cut back by 5 bases and J by 0 bases. The CDR3: CASSLGTGTHSTDTQYF. The CDR3 coding sequence is TGTGCCAGCAGTCTGGGGACAGGAACCCATAGCACAGATACGCAGTATTTT.

The CDR3: CASSLGGGSTEAFF. Here the CDR3 DNA reads TGTGCCAGCAGCTTAGGAGGGGGCAGCACTGAAGCTTTCTTT. The chain carries TRBV11-2 and TRBJ1-1, with TRBD1 identical over 7 bases. Germline trimming cut 1 base from V and 4 bases from J; bases unmatched to any gene: 3. This CDR3 spans 14 amino acids. Germline values: CDR1 SGHAT, CDR2 FQNNGV.

Note on this clone: Other DNA sequences in this specimen translate into the identical CDR3. The CDR3 DNA follows: TGTGCCAGCAGTTCCGGGACAGGGGCCTACGAGCAGTACTTC. Protein: CASSSGTGAYEQYF. The V call is TRBV13, the J call TRBJ2-7; 10 positions match TRBD1. This CDR3 is built from 14 residues. In germline, CDR1 is PRHDT, CDR2 FYEKMQ (reference sequence). Trimming took 6 bases from V and 2 from J; bases not matched to a gene: 4.

This clone was counted between two and nine times. The chain joins TRBV7-6 to TRBJ2-7; a weak D match, TRBD2 (5 bases). The CDR3 has 14 amino acids. Deletions cut 0 bases from V and 3 bases from J, with 9 bases between. Germline V gene data show CDR1 as SGHVS and CDR2 as FNYEAQ. This chain's CDR3 is CASSLAAGDYEQYF. The CDR3 DNA follows: TGTGCCAGCAGCTTAGCGGCCGGGGACTACGAGCAGTACTTC.

The chain uses TRBV6-6 and TRBJ2-3, with D possibly being TRBD1 (6 bases). Germline CDR1 and CDR2: MNHNY and SVGAGI (reference sequence). The V gene lost 1 base and the J gene lost 5 bases, with 10 bases spanning the gap. The CDR3 extends over 14 amino acids. CDR3 sequence reads: CASSYFNREDTQYF. The CDR3 bases are TGTGCCAGCAGTTACTTCAACAGGGAAGATACGCAGTATTTT.

The J gene is TRBJ1-2, the V gene TRBV3-1 (or the pseudogene TRBV3-2); a possible D gene is TRBD1 (6 bases). CDR3 length: 12 residues. Germline CDR1 is LGHDT and CDR2 is YNNKEL (reference sequence). V was shortened by 4 bases and J by 8 bases, with 11 bases between the two germline ends. The CDR3 DNA follows: TGTGCCAGCAGCCTGGGACACTTCGGCTACACCTTC. Amino acid sequence: CASSLGHFGYTF.

V usage is TRBV10-3 and J usage is TRBJ2-1; 8 bases are a match to TRBD1. The CDR3 is 12 amino acids. Germline assignment: CDR1 ENHRY and CDR2 SYGVKD. With 7 bases clipped from V and 12 bases from J, the junction kept 8 bases outside the gene matches. The CDR3 DNA reads as TGTGCCATCAAAGAGACCGGGACAGGGCAGTTCTTC. It codes for CAIKETGTGQFF.

This chain connects TRBV19 to TRBJ2-6; D possibly corresponds to TRBD1 (6 bases). The germline V gene has CDR1 LNHDA and CDR2 SQIVND (reference sequence). V shed 2 bases and J shed 4 bases, with 21 bases lying between them. This CDR3 is 19 amino acids long. The CDR3 reads CASSISIGRGYSGANVLTF. The CDR3 nucleotides read TGTGCCAGTAGTATAAGTATCGGCAGGGGCTACTCAGGGGCCAACGTCCTGACTTTC.

This clone was recorded once. The rearrangement joins TRBV9 to TRBJ2-5, with 9 nucleotides matching TRBD2. CDR3 size: 14 residues. CDR1 SGDLS and CDR2 YYNGEE come from the germline V gene. The V gene end was trimmed by 3 bases and the J gene end by 4 bases; junction bases not matched to a gene: 4. CDR3 loop: CASSGGGDLETQYF. The CDR3, as DNA: TGTGCCAGCAGCGGCGGGGGGGACTTAGAGACCCAGTACTTC.

This chain uses TRBV2 with TRBJ1-1; 11 nucleotides align to TRBD1. Germline CDR1 SNHLY, CDR2 FYNNEI. This CDR3 is 14 amino acids long. V shed 7 bases, J shed 4 bases, and the junction held 5 bases outside the gene matches. CDR3 coding DNA: TGTGCCAGCACCTTAGGGACAGGGGGCACTGAAGCTTTCTTT. As protein: CASTLGTGGTEAFF.

The chain couples TRBV6-5 to TRBJ1-4; D uncertain. Trimming removed 0 bases from V and 5 bases from J, with 4 bases in between. This CDR3 is built from 13 residues. CDR1 is MNHEY and CDR2 is SVGAGI in the germline V gene. The CDR3 nucleotides read TGTGCCAGCAGTTACTCTCCAAATGAAAAACTGTTTTTT. As protein: CASSYSPNEKLFF.

The chain employs TRBV18 and TRBJ1-1; maybe TRBD1 (5 bases). The germline V gene encodes CDR1 KGHSH and CDR2 LQKENI. This CDR3 region has 16 residues. V shed 2 bases and J shed 1 base, with 14 bases lying between them. CDR3 in DNA: TGTGCCAGCTCACCAATTTCCGGGACTGGGAACACTGAAGCTTTCTTT. The encoded protein is CASSPISGTGNTEAFF.

The chain joins TRBV7-8 to TRBJ2-7, with 7 bases identical to TRBD2. CDR3 length equals 14 residues. Germline CDR1 and CDR2: SGHVS and FQNEAQ. V lost 4 bases and J lost 2; bases outside the gene matches: 5. In nucleotides, the CDR3 is TGTGCCAGCAGCTATAGCGGGTTAGCCTACGAGCAGTACTTC. Encoded protein: CASSYSGLAYEQYF.

The rearrangement uses TRBV24-1 and TRBJ1-5, with D maybe TRBD1 (5 bases). V was shortened by 4 bases and J by 5 bases, with 11 bases between the two germline ends. This CDR3 contains 14 residues. CDR1 is KGHDR and CDR2 is SFDVKD in the germline V gene. The CDR3 DNA reads as TGTGCCACCAGTGACAGGACATACGATCAGCCCCAGCATTTT. This encodes CATSDRTYDQPQHF.

The chain employs TRBV28 and TRBJ1-2; the D gene is possibly TRBD1 (6 bases). The CDR3 runs 13 residues. V was cut by 5 bases and J by 5 bases, with 12 bases left in between. CDR1 is MDHEN, CDR2 SYDVKM, per germline. The CDR3 bases are TGTGCCAGCAGTCCCCCAGGGGCGTATGGCTACACCTTC. Translation: CASSPPGAYGYTF.

This chain uses TRBV7-3 with TRBJ2-1, with 7 nucleotides matching TRBD2. The germline V gene encodes CDR1 SGHTA and CDR2 FQGTGA. The V segment lost 3 bases and the J segment 4 bases; nucleotides outside the gene matches: 6. The CDR3 extends over 15 amino acids. The CDR3 reads CASSLLAVGYNEQFF. The CDR3 nucleotides are TGTGCCAGCAGCTTGCTAGCGGTAGGGTACAATGAGCAGTTCTTC.

The chain links TRBV5-4 to TRBJ1-1, with 8 bases lining up with TRBD1. CDR3 length: 15 residues. Germline CDR1 SGHNT, CDR2 YYREEE (reference sequence). V trimming: 4 bases; J trimming: 0 bases; junction bases outside the gene matches: 5. CDR3 loop: CASSGQGNMNTEAFF. The CDR3 region has the DNA TGTGCCAGCAGCGGACAGGGCAACATGAACACTGAAGCTTTCTTT.

This chain links TRBV7-9 with TRBJ2-3; the match to TRBD1 covers 7 bases. The trim removed 3 bases at V and 5 bases at J, leaving 5 bases unmatched. The V gene's germline CDR1 is SEHNR and CDR2 FQNEAQ (reference sequence). The CDR3 covers 14 residues. The CDR3 coding sequence is TGTGCCAGCAGCTTGACAGGGTCGGAAGATACGCAGTATTTT. Protein: CASSLTGSEDTQYF. Full variable domain (rest looked up from reference TRBV7-9 and TRBJ2-3): DTGVSQNPRHKITKRGQNVTFRCDPISEHNRLYWYRQTLGQGPEFLTYFQNEAQLEKSRLLSDRFSAERPKGSFSTLEIQRTEQGDSAMYLCASSLTGSEDTQYFGPGTRLTVL.

This clone appeared a single time. This sequence joins TRBV3-1 (or the pseudogene TRBV3-2) and TRBJ2-1, with 16 bases matching TRBD2. J lost 10 bases, V lost 4 bases, and 7 bases had no gene match. The CDR3 is made up of 16 amino acids. Germline V gene sequence: CDR1 LGHDT, CDR2 YNNKEL (reference sequence). The CDR3 coding sequence is TGTGCCAGCAGCCCCGGGACTAGCGGGGGGGCCGGGGAGCAGTTCTTC. This sequence encodes CASSPGTSGGAGEQFF.

In DNA, the CDR3 is TGTGCCAGCAGTGACGACCCACGGGGTAACTATGGCTACACCTTC. Translated, it gives CASSDDPRGNYGYTF. V and J are TRBV6-1 and TRBJ1-2, with D uncertain. V was shortened by 3 bases and J by 1 base, with 12 bases between the two germline ends. The CDR3 has 15 amino acids. Germline CDR1 MNHNS, CDR2 SASEGT.

This chain connects TRBV19 to TRBJ1-2, with a tentative D call TRBD1 (5 bases). Germline V gene sequence: CDR1 LNHDA, CDR2 SQIVND (reference sequence). Trimming stripped 8 bases from V and 8 bases from J, with 15 bases between. The CDR3 sequence is 12 residues long. In nucleotides, the CDR3 is TGTGCCAGTTCGTCCAGGGACTCAGGCTACACCTTC. This encodes CASSSRDSGYTF.

The V gene is TRBV10-3, the J gene TRBJ1-6; 9 bases are shared with TRBD1. Looked up from germline, CDR1 is ENHRY and CDR2 is SYGVKD. V shed 8 bases, J shed 6 bases, and the junction held 5 bases outside the gene matches. The CDR3 is 14 amino acids. The CDR3 DNA follows: TGTGCCATCCATAAGGGACAGGGTAATTCACCCCTCCACTTT. It is translated as CAIHKGQGNSPLHF.

The chain carries TRBV5-4 and TRBJ2-3, with D tentatively TRBD1 (5 bases). The germline gives CDR1 SGHNT, CDR2 YYREEE (reference sequence). The CDR3 length is 16 residues. V was shortened by 0 bases and J by 2 bases, with 13 bases between the two germline ends. CDR3 in amino acids: CASSLAADRTTDTQYF. The DNA of the CDR3 is TGTGCCAGCAGCTTGGCTGCCGACAGAACCACAGATACGCAGTATTTT.

The genes are TRBV6-6 and TRBJ1-3; D possibly corresponds to TRBD1 (6 bases). The germline V and J ends were trimmed by 5 bases and 0 bases, with 17 bases remaining between them. The CDR3 is 17 residues long. Germline V gives CDR1 MNHNY, CDR2 SVGAGI (reference sequence). The chain's CDR3 is CASSPTGTPLSGNTIYF. CDR3 bases: TGTGCCAGCAGTCCCACAGGGACCCCCCTCTCTGGAAACACCATATATTTT.

CDR3 protein: CSVLGTGANTGELFF. The CDR3 coding sequence is TGCAGCGTTCTTGGAACAGGGGCCAACACCGGGGAGCTGTTTTTT. The V call is TRBV29-1, the J call TRBJ2-2; TRBD1 matches 7 bases. This CDR3 contains 15 residues. CDR1 is SQVTM and CDR2 is ANQGSEA in the germline V gene. V lost 5 bases, J lost 2 bases, and 8 bases stayed unmatched.

The CDR3 DNA sequence: TGTGCCAGCAGCCAAGATCGCCCAGCGGGGGGGAAGTCCTACGAGCAGTACTTC. Translating gives CASSQDRPAGGKSYEQYF. This rearrangement joins TRBV4-2 to TRBJ2-7; 10 positions agree with TRBD2. The junction had 9 bases not matched to a gene; V was cut back by 0 bases and J by 1 base. CDR3 length: 18 amino acids. Germline assignment: CDR1 LGHNA and CDR2 YNFKEQ.

In DNA, the CDR3 is TGTGCCAGCACCCCGGGACAGAGGAACACTGAAGCTTTCTTT. The encoded protein is CASTPGQRNTEAFF. The chain employs TRBV6-2 or TRBV6-3 and TRBJ1-1; TRBD1 matches at 7 bases. From germline, CDR1 is MNHEY and CDR2 SVGEGT. The CDR3 extends over 14 amino acids. J gave up 1 base and V 7 bases, and 6 bases lay outside the gene matches.

The chain recombines TRBV9 with TRBJ1-4; perhaps TRBD1 as D (6 bases). This CDR3 region has 14 residues. Trimming stripped 3 bases from V and 5 bases from J, with 11 bases between. Looked up from germline, CDR1 is SGDLS and CDR2 is YYNGEE. CDR3 amino acids: CASSEGRGNEKLFF. CDR3 DNA sequence: TGTGCCAGCAGCGAGGGGAGGGGGAATGAAAAACTGTTTTTT.

Points on this clone: As the CDR3 is not closed by the conserved phenylalanine or tryptophan, this likely results from a read error. The V gene is TRBV11-1, the J gene TRBJ2-7; D may be TRBD2 (5 bases). Germline CDR1 reads SGHAT; CDR2 reads FQDESV (reference sequence). This CDR3 region has 14 residues. V was trimmed by 1 base and J by 1 base, leaving 8 bases between them. CDR3 in amino acids: CASSLVAGSYEQYL. The CDR3 nucleotides are TGTGCCAGCAGCTTAGTTGCGGGTTCCTACGAGCAGTACCTC.

This clone was seen more than once but under ten times. The chain uses TRBV2 and TRBJ1-2; D ambiguous. Germline V gene sequence: CDR1 SNHLY, CDR2 FYNNEI. Trimming took off 7 bases at V and 4 bases at J, with 10 bases between the two ends. This CDR3 comprises 12 residues. CDR3 protein: CASIARSYGYTF. Here the CDR3 DNA reads TGTGCCAGCATTGCCAGATCCTATGGCTACACCTTC.